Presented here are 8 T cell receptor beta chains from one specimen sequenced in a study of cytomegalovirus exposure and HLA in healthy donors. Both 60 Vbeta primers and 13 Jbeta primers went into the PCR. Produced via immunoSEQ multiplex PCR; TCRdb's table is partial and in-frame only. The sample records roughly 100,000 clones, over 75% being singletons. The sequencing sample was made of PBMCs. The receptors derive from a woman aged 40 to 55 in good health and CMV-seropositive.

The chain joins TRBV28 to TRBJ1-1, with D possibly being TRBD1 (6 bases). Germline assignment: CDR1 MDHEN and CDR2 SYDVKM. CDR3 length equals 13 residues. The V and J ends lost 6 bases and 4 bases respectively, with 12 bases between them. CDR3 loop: CASRVGAATEAFF. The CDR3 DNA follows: TGTGCCAGCAGGGTGGGGGCCGCCACTGAAGCTTTCTTT.

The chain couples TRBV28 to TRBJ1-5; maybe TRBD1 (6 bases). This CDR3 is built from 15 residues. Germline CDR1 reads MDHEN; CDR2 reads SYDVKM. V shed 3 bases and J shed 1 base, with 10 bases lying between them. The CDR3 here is CASSFDRWSNQPQHF. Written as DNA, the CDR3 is TGTGCCAGCAGTTTTGACAGGTGGAGCAATCAGCCCCAGCATTTT. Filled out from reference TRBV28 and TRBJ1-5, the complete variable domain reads DVKVTQSSRYLVKRTGEKVFLECVQDMDHENMFWYRQDPGLGLRLIYFSYDVKMKEKGDIPEGYSVSREKKERFSLILESASTNQTSMYLCASSFDRWSNQPQHFGDGTRLSIL.

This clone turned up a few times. As DNA, the CDR3 is TGCGCCAGCAGCTTGTGGTCAGGGTATGGCTACACCTTC. Its protein is CASSLWSGYGYTF. This chain links TRBV5-1 with TRBJ1-2; a weak D match, TRBD1 (5 bases). The germline gives CDR1 SGHRS, CDR2 YFSETQ. The CDR3 totals 13 residues. V lost 1 base to trimming and J lost 5 bases, with 9 bases between them.

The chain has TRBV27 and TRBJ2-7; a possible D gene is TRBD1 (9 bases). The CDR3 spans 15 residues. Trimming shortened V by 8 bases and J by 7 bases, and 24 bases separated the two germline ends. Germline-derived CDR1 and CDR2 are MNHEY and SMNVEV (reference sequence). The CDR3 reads CASRGTRTGAGEQYF. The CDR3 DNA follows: TGTGCCAGCCGGGGGACTAGGACAGGGGCGGGGGAGCAGTACTTC.

The CDR3 region is CASSSPTGEIAKNIQYF. The CDR3 DNA reads TGTGCCAGCAGCTCACCTACAGGGGAGATAGCCAAAAACATTCAGTACTTC. V gene TRBV11-2 combines with J gene TRBJ2-4; 7 bases are a match to TRBD1. The CDR3 covers 17 residues. J was trimmed by 0 bases and V by 4 bases; bases with no gene match: 9. CDR1 SGHAT and CDR2 FQNNGV come from the germline V gene. The complete variable domain, with remaining parts taken from reference TRBV11-2 and TRBJ2-4, reads EAGVAQSPRYKIIEKRQSVAFWCNPISGHATLYWYQQILGQGPKLLIQFQNNGVVDDSQLPKDRFSAERLKGVDSTLKIQPAKLEDSAVYLCASSSPTGEIAKNIQYFGAGTRLSVL.

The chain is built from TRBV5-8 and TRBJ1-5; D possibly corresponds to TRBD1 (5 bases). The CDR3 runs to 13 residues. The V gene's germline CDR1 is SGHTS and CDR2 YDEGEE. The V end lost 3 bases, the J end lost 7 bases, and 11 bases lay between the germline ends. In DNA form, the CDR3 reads TGTGCCAGCAGCTCGGAGGGGATCCAGCCCCAGCATTTT. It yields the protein CASSSEGIQPQHF.

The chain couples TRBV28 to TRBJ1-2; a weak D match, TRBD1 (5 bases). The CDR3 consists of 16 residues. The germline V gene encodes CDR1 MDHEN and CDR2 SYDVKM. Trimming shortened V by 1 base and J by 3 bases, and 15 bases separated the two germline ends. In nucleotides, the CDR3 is TGTGCCAGCAGTTTATCACTAACGACAGATTACTATGGCTACACCTTC. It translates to CASSLSLTTDYYGYTF.

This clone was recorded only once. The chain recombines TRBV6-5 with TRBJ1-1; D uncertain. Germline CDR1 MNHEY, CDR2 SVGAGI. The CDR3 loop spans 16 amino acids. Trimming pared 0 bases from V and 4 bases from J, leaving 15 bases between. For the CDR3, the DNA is TGTGCCAGCAGTTACTCGAGCGGCGCCCTGGGCACTGAAGCTTTCTTT. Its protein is CASSYSSGALGTEAFF.